Following are 18 T cell receptor beta chains from one sample sequenced in a study of cytomegalovirus exposure and HLA in healthy donors (dated by TCRdb to 2016 to 2017). The library was made by the immunoSEQ multiplex PCR assay. The multiplex PCR relied on a mix of 60 forward primers for TCR Vbeta segments and 13 reverse primers for TCR Jbeta segments. TCRdb obtained this table from immuneACCESS and retained in-frame rearrangements with V and J assigned. These tables miss some clones; where compared with another copy, unresolved V genes account for less than half of the shortfall, and the remainder is unexplained. This sample's listing comprises approximately 58,000 clones. Roughly 11% of the sample goes to the ten largest clones. The specimen sequenced was PBMCs. The origin of the receptors is a woman aged 50 to 60 in good health and CMV-seropositive.

This chain links TRBV5-5 with TRBJ2-7, with 8 bases fitting TRBD1. The CDR3 sequence is 12 residues long. In germline, CDR1 is SGHKS, CDR2 YYEKEE (reference sequence). V lost 3 bases and J lost 5; bases outside the gene matches: 1. The DNA for the CDR3 is TGTGCCAGCAGCTGGACAGGGAACGAGCAGTACTTC. This codes for CASSWTGNEQYF.

The CDR3 sequence: CASSESIAGGETQYF. CDR3 sequence (DNA): TGTGCCAGCAGTGAAAGTATAGCGGGAGGAGAGACCCAGTACTTC. V usage is TRBV6-4 and J usage is TRBJ2-5; 10 positions agree with TRBD2. CDR3 length equals 15 residues. Germline assignment: CDR1 MRHNA and CDR2 SNTAGT. Unmatched junction bases numbered 5, after V lost 3 bases and J lost 4 bases.

The chain has TRBV4-3 and TRBJ2-2; D not certain. The V gene's germline CDR1 is LGHNA and CDR2 YSLEER. V was trimmed by 1 base and J by 0 bases, leaving 9 bases between them. The CDR3 is 16 residues long. In nucleotides, the CDR3 is TGCGCCAGCAGCCAAGTTTTAACAGCGAACACCGGGGAGCTGTTTTTT. It is translated as CASSQVLTANTGELFF.

V and J are TRBV12-5 and TRBJ1-6; possibly TRBD1 for D (6 bases). Germline V lookup: CDR1 LGHNT, CDR2 FRNRAP. The ends were cut back, 1 base at V and 10 bases at J, with 17 bases in the middle. The CDR3 has 16 residues. The CDR3 spells CASGLGQGRGISPLHF. CDR3 nucleotide sequence: TGTGCTAGTGGTTTGGGCCAGGGGAGGGGAATCTCACCCCTCCACTTT.

The chain combines TRBV10-3 with TRBJ1-4, with 7 bases that match TRBD1. Germline trimming cut 10 bases from V and 6 bases from J; bases unmatched to any gene: 11. CDR3 length equals 14 residues. Per the germline V gene, CDR1 is ENHRY and CDR2 is SYGVKD. This CDR3 reads CATRSDRVYEKLFF. CDR3 DNA sequence: TGTGCCACCCGAAGCGACAGGGTGTATGAAAAACTGTTTTTT.

The chain carries TRBV18 and TRBJ1-1; no clear D gene. The V gene lost 3 bases and the J gene lost 11 bases, with 13 bases spanning the gap. Germline loops: CDR1 KGHSH, CDR2 LQKENI. The CDR3 has 12 residues. The CDR3 sequence: CASSPVKLEAFF. CDR3 coding DNA: TGTGCCAGCTCACCGGTGAAGTTAGAGGCTTTCTTT.

CDR3 in amino acids: CASSDRVPYEQYF. DNA of the CDR3: TGTGCCAGCAGTGACCGGGTCCCCTACGAGCAGTACTTC. The V call is TRBV28, the J call TRBJ2-7; D unresolved. The CDR3 sequence is 13 residues long. From germline, CDR1 is MDHEN and CDR2 SYDVKM. Trimming removed 5 bases at V and 2 bases at J, with 10 bases between. The full variable domain, completed using reference TRBV28 and TRBJ2-7, is DVKVTQSSRYLVKRTGEKVFLECVQDMDHENMFWYRQDPGLGLRLIYFSYDVKMKEKGDIPEGYSVSREKKERFSLILESASTNQTSMYLCASSDRVPYEQYFGPGTRLTVT.

V is TRBV27 and J is TRBJ2-5; 7 bases agree with TRBD1. Trimming removed 6 bases from V and 4 bases from J; junction bases left unmatched: 11. Germline V CDR1 and CDR2: MNHEY, SMNVEV (reference sequence). The CDR3 has 15 residues. The CDR3 loop is CASSRGQRAGETQYF. The CDR3 nucleotides are TGTGCCAGCAGCAGGGGACAGAGGGCCGGAGAGACCCAGTACTTC.

The chain is built from TRBV7-9 and TRBJ1-6; D perhaps matches TRBD1 (5 bases). This CDR3 spans 17 amino acids. In germline, CDR1 is SEHNR, CDR2 FQNEAQ (reference sequence). Trimming stripped 4 bases from V and 1 base from J, with 14 bases between. The CDR3 protein is CASSSERGWSYNSPLHF. The CDR3 coding sequence is TGTGCCAGCAGCTCGGAGCGGGGGTGGTCCTATAATTCACCCCTCCACTTT.

CDR3 coding DNA: TGCGCCAGCAGCTCGGGTGAGGGGACTAGGGGGACCCCGAGAAGAGATACGCAGTATTTT. It specifies CASSSGEGTRGTPRRDTQYF. The gene calls are TRBV5-1 and TRBJ2-3; 8 nucleotides line up with TRBD2. Germline lookup yields CDR1 SGHRS and CDR2 YFSETQ. The trim removed 3 bases at V and 5 bases at J, leaving 23 bases unmatched. The CDR3 contains 20 residues.

The V and J genes are TRBV4-3 and TRBJ1-5; the D gene is possibly TRBD1 (6 bases). CDR3 length: 16 residues. V lost 0 bases and J lost 1, with 10 bases in between. Looked up from germline, CDR1 is LGHNA and CDR2 is YSLEER. In DNA, the CDR3 is TGCGCCAGCAGCCAAGACAGGGGATTGAGCAATCAGCCCCAGCATTTT. This sequence encodes CASSQDRGLSNQPQHF.

The chain has TRBV5-6 and TRBJ2-1; 8 positions agree with TRBD1. With V trimmed by 3 bases and J by 12 bases, 20 bases remained unmatched. The CDR3 runs to 17 residues. Germline V gives CDR1 SGHDT, CDR2 YYEEEE. CDR3 coding DNA: TGTGCCAGCAGCTCGGGGACAGGTCCTGTATTGGAGAGGGTGCAGTTCTTC. Translation: CASSSGTGPVLERVQFF.

This chain connects TRBV19 to TRBJ1-2, with D perhaps TRBD1 (5 bases). V was trimmed by 3 bases and J by 4 bases, leaving 12 bases between them. Germline assignment: CDR1 LNHDA and CDR2 SQIVND (reference sequence). CDR3 length equals 14 residues. The CDR3 region is CASSIPGPFYGYTF. The CDR3 region has the DNA TGTGCCAGTAGTATCCCAGGGCCTTTCTATGGCTACACCTTC.

V is TRBV7-9 and J is TRBJ2-1; tentative D call: TRBD1 (6 bases). V shed 5 bases and J shed 5 bases, with 13 bases lying between them. CDR1 is SEHNR and CDR2 is FQNEAQ in the germline V gene (reference sequence). This CDR3 spans 14 amino acids. This CDR3 is CASSRQAVDNEQFF. The CDR3 bases are TGTGCCAGCAGCCGACAGGCCGTCGACAATGAGCAGTTCTTC.

V is TRBV7-6 and J is TRBJ1-1, with D unclear. The V gene lost 3 bases and the J gene lost 0 bases, with 5 bases spanning the gap. The germline V gene has CDR1 SGHVS and CDR2 FNYEAQ. This CDR3 spans 13 amino acids. The CDR3 protein is CASSLSVNTEAFF. CDR3 nucleotides: TGTGCCAGCAGCTTGTCAGTGAACACTGAAGCTTTCTTT.

This chain uses TRBV4-1 with TRBJ2-3, with TRBD2 matching 11 bases. The germline V gene has CDR1 MGHRA and CDR2 YSYEKL. The V gene end was trimmed by 3 bases and the J gene end by 2 bases; junction bases not matched to a gene: 7. The CDR3 has 17 residues. The CDR3, as DNA: TGCGCCAGCAGCCAGAGGGCTAGCGGGGGGCTCACAGATACGCAGTATTTT. Encoded protein: CASSQRASGGLTDTQYF.

The rearrangement joins TRBV7-9 to TRBJ1-4; D is possibly TRBD1 (5 bases). There are 14 residues in the CDR3. Trimming left V 5 bases short and J 7 bases short, with 14 bases between. In germline, CDR1 is SEHNR, CDR2 FQNEAQ (reference sequence). DNA of the CDR3: TGTGCCAGCAGCCCTTGGGGGGTGTCTGAAAAACTGTTTTTT. It encodes CASSPWGVSEKLFF.

This chain joins TRBV5-6 and TRBJ2-7; 7 bases line up with TRBD1. The CDR3 runs to 14 residues. V was pared by 0 bases and J by 5 bases, with 5 bases of the junction left unmatched. Germline V gene lookup returns CDR1 SGHDT and CDR2 YYEEEE. The CDR3 nucleotides are TGTGCCAGCAGCTTGGTTGGGACAGCCCACGAGCAGTACTTC. The encoded protein is CASSLVGTAHEQYF.